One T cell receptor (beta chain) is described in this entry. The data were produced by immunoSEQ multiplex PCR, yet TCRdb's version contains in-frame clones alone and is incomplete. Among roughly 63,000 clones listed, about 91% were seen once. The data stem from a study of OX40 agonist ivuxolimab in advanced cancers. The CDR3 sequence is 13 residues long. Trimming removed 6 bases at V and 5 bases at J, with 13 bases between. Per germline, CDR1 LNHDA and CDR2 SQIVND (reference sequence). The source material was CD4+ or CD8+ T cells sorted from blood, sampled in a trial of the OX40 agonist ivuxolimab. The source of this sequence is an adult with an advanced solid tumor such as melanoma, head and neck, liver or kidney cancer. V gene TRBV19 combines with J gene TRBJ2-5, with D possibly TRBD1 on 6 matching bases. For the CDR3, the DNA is TGTGCCAGTAGGAGGGGGATGATGGAGACCCAGTACTTC. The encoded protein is CASRRGMMETQYF.